These 27 T cell receptor beta chains came from one sample sequenced in a study of glioma-infiltrating T cells after dendritic cell vaccination. This table comes from immunoSEQ multiplex PCR, and its TCRdb copy is limited to in-frame clones, with some not included. The repertoire holds over 90,000 clones, with more than 70% as singletons. The source material was blood, sampled before dendritic cell vaccination. The receptors were sampled from a human donor with glioblastoma.

The V call is TRBV29-1, the J call TRBJ2-6; no definite D call. The CDR3 totals 12 residues. CDR1 SQVTM and CDR2 ANQGSEA come from the germline V gene. Between the trimmed V and J ends, which lost 7 bases and 3 bases, there was a span of 7 bases. The CDR3 nucleotides are TGCAGCGGAATAGTTGGGGCCAACGTCCTGACTTTC. It codes for CSGIVGANVLTF.

This clone was picked up one time. The V and J genes are TRBV7-2 and TRBJ2-7, with D perhaps matching TRBD2 (6 bases). The length of the CDR3 is 15 residues. The V gene's germline CDR1 is SGHTA and CDR2 FQGNSA. V lost 2 bases and J 0 bases, leaving 11 bases between the germline ends. DNA of the CDR3: TGTGCCAGCAGCTTACGGGCTAGCGCCTCCTACGAGCAGTACTTC. It encodes CASSLRASASYEQYF.

CDR3 in DNA: TGTGCCAGCAGCGTCGCACTAGCGGGGGGGGACAATGAGCAGTTCTTC. It is translated as CASSVALAGGDNEQFF. The chain carries TRBV5-4 and TRBJ2-1; 13 positions agree with TRBD2. From germline, CDR1 is SGHNT and CDR2 YYREEE (reference sequence). CDR3 size: 16 residues. The ends lost 4 bases at V and 5 bases at J; junction bases unmatched: 6. Variable domain in full (rest from reference TRBV5-4 and TRBJ2-1): ETGVTQSPTHLIKTRGQQVTLRCSSQSGHNTVSWYQQALGQGPQFIFQYYREEENGRGNFPPRFSGLQFPNYSSELNVNALELDDSALYLCASSVALAGGDNEQFFGPGTRLTVL.

The chain recombines TRBV7-9 with TRBJ2-7, with 7 bases that match TRBD1. This CDR3 is 13 amino acids long. CDR1 is SEHNR and CDR2 is FQNEAQ in the germline V gene (reference sequence). The J segment lost 6 bases and the V segment lost 4 bases, leaving 6 bases of the junction unmatched. This chain's CDR3 is CASSYDRDAEQYF. DNA for the CDR3: TGTGCCAGCAGCTATGACAGGGATGCCGAGCAGTACTTC. Full variable domain (remainder filled in from reference TRBV7-9 and TRBJ2-7): DTGVSQNPRHKITKRGQNVTFRCDPISEHNRLYWYRQTLGQGPEFLTYFQNEAQLEKSRLLSDRFSAERPKGSFSTLEIQRTEQGDSAMYLCASSYDRDAEQYFGPGTRLTVT.

The V gene is TRBV5-1, the J gene TRBJ2-5; D is undetermined. The closer fit of TRBJ2-7 to the DNA end suggests the J call may be wrong. Germline lookup yields CDR1 SGHRS and CDR2 YFSETQ. This CDR3 is 12 amino acids long. The CDR3: CASSLDYYEQYF. CDR3 coding DNA: TGCGCCAGCAGCTTGGACTATTACGAGCAGTACTTC.

This chain connects TRBV9 to TRBJ2-7, with 9 bases identical to TRBD1. The CDR3 has 15 amino acids. Trimming took 4 bases from V and 6 from J; bases not matched to a gene: 11. Looked up from germline, CDR1 is SGDLS and CDR2 is YYNGEE. The CDR3 is CASSKSRDREGEQYF. The CDR3 DNA reads TGTGCCAGCAGCAAATCCCGGGACAGGGAAGGCGAGCAGTACTTC.

The gene calls are TRBV9 and TRBJ1-3, with D perhaps TRBD1 (5 bases). V was trimmed by 7 bases and J by 2 bases, leaving 13 bases between them. CDR1 is SGDLS, CDR2 YYNGEE, per germline. The CDR3 runs 14 residues. CDR3 amino acids: CASGTGRAGNTIYF. The DNA of the CDR3 is TGTGCCAGCGGAACCGGCAGGGCTGGAAACACCATATATTTT.

CDR3 bases: TGCGCCAGCAGCTTGGCGGAGACGAACACCGGGGAGCTGTTTTTT. Its translation: CASSLAETNTGELFF. The chain uses TRBV5-1 and TRBJ2-2; D uncertain. This CDR3 spans 15 amino acids. CDR1 is SGHRS, CDR2 YFSETQ, per germline. Trimming took 0 bases from V and 0 from J, leaving 6 bases between them. Complete variable domain (other parts from reference TRBV5-1 and TRBJ2-2): KAGVTQTPRYLIKTRGQQVTLSCSPISGHRSVSWYQQTPGQGLQFLFEYFSETQRNKGNFPGRFSGRQFSNSRSEMNVSTLELGDSALYLCASSLAETNTGELFFGEGSRLTVL.

The CDR3 here is CASSSGQGKQPQHF. CDR3 nucleotide sequence: TGTGCCAGCAGCTCGGGACAGGGTAAACAGCCCCAGCATTTT. The chain uses TRBV11-1 and TRBJ1-5; TRBD1 matches 9 bases. CDR1 and CDR2 (germline): SGHAT, FQDESV (reference sequence). V was clipped by 4 bases and J by 7 bases; unmatched bases: 5. CDR3 size: 14 residues.

The chain's CDR3 is CASSSPGSWSYEQYF. CDR3 nucleotides: TGTGCCAGCAGCTCCCCGGGGAGTTGGTCCTACGAGCAGTACTTC. The gene calls are TRBV7-9 and TRBJ2-7; tentative D call: TRBD2 (5 bases). V was clipped by 4 bases and J by 1 base, with 14 bases between them. CDR3 length equals 15 residues. CDR1 is SEHNR and CDR2 is FQNEAQ in the germline V gene (reference sequence).

The chain is built from TRBV9 and TRBJ2-3; possibly TRBD2 for D (6 bases). Trimming stripped 0 bases from V and 2 bases from J, with 7 bases between. This CDR3 contains 14 residues. Per the germline V gene, CDR1 is SGDLS and CDR2 is YYNGEE. The CDR3 is CASSVGTTTDTQYF. The CDR3 DNA follows: TGTGCCAGCAGCGTAGGGACTACCACAGATACGCAGTATTTT.

V and J are TRBV2 and TRBJ2-1, with D perhaps matching TRBD1 (5 bases). The CDR3 consists of 13 residues. The V gene's germline CDR1 is SNHLY and CDR2 FYNNEI. Between the trimmed V and J ends, which lost 4 bases and 7 bases, there was a span of 11 bases. DNA of the CDR3: TGTGCCAGCAGTGGAATGGGGCGGAATGAGCAGTTCTTC. It codes for CASSGMGRNEQFF.

The chain uses TRBV11-3 and TRBJ2-2, with 10 positions matching TRBD2. There are 15 residues in the CDR3. In germline, CDR1 is SGHNT, CDR2 YENEEA. V dropped 6 bases and J dropped 8; count of bases not matched to a gene: 9. In nucleotides, the CDR3 is TGTGCCAGCAGTCCTGGGACTAGCGTTAGTGGGGAGCTGTTTTTT. Translation: CASSPGTSVSGELFF.

The rearrangement uses TRBV9 and TRBJ2-3, with TRBD2 matching over 8 bases. J lost 5 bases, V lost 1 base, and 18 bases had no gene match. Germline V lookup: CDR1 SGDLS, CDR2 YYNGEE. The CDR3 is 19 residues long. The CDR3 DNA sequence: TGTGCCAGCAGCGTATTTCGGGGCTCGGGAGGGGCCTGGGGAGATACGCAGTATTTT. Amino acids: CASSVFRGSGGAWGDTQYF. The complete variable domain, with remaining parts taken from reference TRBV9 and TRBJ2-3, reads DSGVTQTPKHLITATGQRVTLRCSPRSGDLSVYWYQQSLDQGLQFLIQYYNGEERAKGNILERFSAQQFPDLHSELNLSSLELGDSALYFCASSVFRGSGGAWGDTQYFGPGTRLTVL.

The chain employs TRBV27 and TRBJ2-1; 13 bases fit TRBD2. Trimming took 4 bases from V and 6 from J; bases not matched to a gene: 12. The CDR3 consists of 18 residues. CDR1 and CDR2 from the germline V gene are MNHEY and SMNVEV (reference sequence). In DNA, the CDR3 is TGTGCCAGCAGTTCCCTTCGAGGACTAGCGGGAGTACGCAATGAGCAGTTCTTC. Translating it yields CASSSLRGLAGVRNEQFF.

V gene TRBV7-9 combines with J gene TRBJ2-7; D is undetermined. Trimming shortened V by 5 bases and J by 5 bases, and 16 bases separated the two germline ends. The CDR3 sequence is 14 residues long. The germline CDR1 and CDR2 sequences are SEHNR and FQNEAQ (reference sequence). CDR3 nucleotides: TGTGCCAGCAGCCCCGGTATAGCTATAAACGAGCAGTACTTC. This translates into CASSPGIAINEQYF. Full variable domain (missing parts from reference TRBV7-9 and TRBJ2-7): DTGVSQNPRHKITKRGQNVTFRCDPISEHNRLYWYRQTLGQGPEFLTYFQNEAQLEKSRLLSDRFSAERPKGSFSTLEIQRTEQGDSAMYLCASSPGIAINEQYFGPGTRLTVT.

This rearrangement joins TRBV4-3 to TRBJ1-3; TRBD1 matches at 8 bases. The junction had 3 bases not matched to a gene; V was cut back by 1 base and J by 1 base. This CDR3 is built from 16 residues. Germline V gene data show CDR1 as LGHNA and CDR2 as YSLEER. The CDR3 protein is CASSQAWTGSGNTIYF. The CDR3 nucleotides are TGCGCCAGCAGCCAAGCTTGGACAGGGTCTGGAAACACCATATATTTT.

The chain uses TRBV5-1 and TRBJ2-7; TRBD1 agrees at 11 bases. V lost 7 bases and J lost 3; bases outside the gene matches: 9. The CDR3 has 15 residues. CDR1 and CDR2 from the germline V gene are SGHRS and YFSETQ. The DNA for the CDR3 is TGCGCCAGCGGACAGGGGGCTCGATTTGGCTACGAGCAGTACTTC. Protein product: CASGQGARFGYEQYF.

This sequence joins TRBV5-1 and TRBJ2-7, with D possibly TRBD1 on 6 matching bases. The ends were cut back, 4 bases at V and 0 bases at J, with 20 bases in the middle. CDR3 length: 17 residues. Germline values: CDR1 SGHRS, CDR2 YFSETQ. CDR3 bases: TGCGCCAGCAGCGTGGGGGCGCAAGCCCGAAGCTCCTACGAGCAGTACTTC. This codes for CASSVGAQARSSYEQYF.

The genes are TRBV7-2 and TRBJ2-1, with a possible D match to TRBD2 (6 bases). The CDR3 has 14 amino acids. Per the germline V gene, CDR1 is SGHTA and CDR2 is FQGNSA. V lost 5 bases and J lost 4, with 12 bases in between. The CDR3 DNA is TGTGCCAGCAGCCCCCTTCGGGAGTACAATGAGCAGTTCTTC. This gives the protein CASSPLREYNEQFF. Using reference TRBV7-2 and TRBJ2-1 for the parts outside the CDR3, the full variable domain is GAGVSQSPSNKVTEKGKDVELRCDPISGHTALYWYRQSLGQGLEFLIYFQGNSAPDKSGLPSDRFSAERTGGSVSTLTIQRTQQEDSAVYLCASSPLREYNEQFFGPGTRLTVL.

The chain employs TRBV19 and TRBJ1-1; a weak D match, TRBD1 (5 bases). Between the trimmed V and J ends, which lost 7 bases and 1 base, there was a span of 19 bases. Per germline, CDR1 LNHDA and CDR2 SQIVND (reference sequence). This CDR3 comprises 16 residues. The CDR3 DNA sequence: TGTGCCAGTAAGTTTGGGGGGGGGAACAGGAACACTGAAGCTTTCTTT. Translation: CASKFGGGNRNTEAFF.

The chain uses TRBV25-1 and TRBJ1-1; 7 bases agree with TRBD1. V lost 1 base to trimming and J lost 4 bases; unmatched junction nucleotides: 9. Germline V gene data show CDR1 as MGHDK and CDR2 as SYGVNS. The CDR3 consists of 16 residues. CDR3 in DNA: TGTGCCAGCAGTGAATTGGGGGGAAGGGGGCTCACTGAAGCTTTCTTT. Protein sequence: CASSELGGRGLTEAFF.

This clone was observed a handful of times. A read error may account for a junction end that differs from germline. V gene TRBV5-1 combines with J gene TRBJ2-1; possible D gene TRBD1, 6 bases. The germline gives CDR1 SGHRS, CDR2 YFSETQ. The CDR3 covers 14 residues. The DNA for the CDR3 is TGCGCCACCAGCCCCCGGGACAACTACAATGAGCAGTTCTTC. Encoded protein: CATSPRDNYNEQFF. The complete variable domain, with remaining parts taken from reference TRBV5-1 and TRBJ2-1, reads KAGVTQTPRYLIKTRGQQVTLSCSPISGHRSVSWYQQTPGQGLQFLFEYFSETQRNKGNFPGRFSGRQFSNSRSEMNVSTLELGDSALYLCATSPRDNYNEQFFGPGTRLTVL.

The J gene is TRBJ2-7, the V gene TRBV11-3; tentatively, D is TRBD2 (5 bases). In germline, CDR1 is SGHNT, CDR2 YENEEA. Trimming removed 8 bases from V and 3 bases from J, with 17 bases in between. The CDR3 has 14 amino acids. The CDR3 spells CASQKREGSYEQYF. In nucleotides, the CDR3 is TGTGCCAGCCAAAAACGGGAAGGGAGCTACGAGCAGTACTTC.

The rearrangement uses TRBV18 and TRBJ1-4; D gene ambiguous. Deletions cut 1 base from V and 13 bases from J, with 10 bases between. The length of the CDR3 is 12 residues. Germline V gives CDR1 KGHSH, CDR2 LQKENI. CDR3 amino acids: CASSPLAARLFF. In DNA, the CDR3 is TGTGCCAGCTCACCACTGGCCGCCCGACTGTTTTTT.

The J gene is TRBJ2-1, the V gene TRBV5-4; tentative D call: TRBD2 (6 bases). This CDR3 comprises 14 residues. The V end lost 0 bases, the J end lost 7 bases, and 11 bases lay between the germline ends. The V gene's germline CDR1 is SGHNT and CDR2 YYREEE (reference sequence). CDR3 sequence: CASSLDFGGNEQFF. The CDR3 DNA is TGTGCCAGCAGCTTGGATTTCGGAGGGAATGAGCAGTTCTTC.

This chain connects TRBV5-6 to TRBJ2-5; D is unclear. Trimming stripped 0 bases from V and 11 bases from J, with 11 bases between. Looked up from germline, CDR1 is SGHDT and CDR2 is YYEEEE. This CDR3 has 12 amino acids. CDR3 coding DNA: TGTGCCAGCAGCTTGGGAGGAAGAGAGCAGTACTTC. Protein product: CASSLGGREQYF.